This T cell receptor beta chain was obtained from a study of a mutant IDH1 vaccine in newly diagnosed glioma listed by TCRdb under 2021. Study-wide context: Vaccination started 4-6 weeks after radiotherapy alone, or was given together with temozolomide cycles in the groups whose treatment included chemotherapy. For exploratory analyses, longitudinal TCRB deep sequencing was carried out in about two dozen treated patients wherever samples were available. The week-35 safety follow-up took place at visit V12, and the week-47 end of study took place at visit V13. Of the roughly 31 treated patients, roughly 60% were male and approximately 40% were female, and the mean age was roughly 40 years. Before enrollment, patients had received standard therapy of radiotherapy alone, temozolomide alone, or radiochemotherapy with temozolomide; most received the combination. Peripheral blood samples were drawn at six visits, namely V03 (baseline), V05, V07, V10, V12 and V13.

Libraries were made using the immunoSEQ multiplex PCR assay. Rearranged TCR beta chain sequences were amplified using the hsTCRB Kit according to the manufacturer's protocol. Sequencing of TCRB libraries was carried out on an Illumina MiSeq. The published analysis was carried out like this. The proprietary platform of the kit vendor was used for demultiplexing, trimming and gene mapping. TCRdb obtained this table from immuneACCESS and retained in-frame rearrangements with V and J assigned. These tables miss some clones; where compared with another copy, unresolved V genes account for less than half of the shortfall, and the remainder is unexplained. The DNA was the basis for D and trimming; V, J and clone size are from that table. This sample comprises more than 50,000 clones, approximately 64% of them detected only once. The ten largest account for 4% to 5.5% of the sample. Deletion took 0 bases off V and 2 bases off J, with a span of 9 bases between the germline ends. Sequences LGHNT (CDR1) and FRNRAP (CDR2) are obtained from the germline V gene. Taken from cysteine to phenylalanine, the CDR3 has 15 residues. Only the CDR3 region is kept as DNA, spanning 45 bases read in frame from base 1.

Study-wide findings and limitations: Immune responses induced by the vaccine were seen in approximately 92% of patients across multiple MHC alleles. The authors noted that analyses of patient blood samples could not be reproduced because of sample limitations. PBMC samples for TCRB deep sequencing were selected based on availability. No apparent relationship was observed between pseudoprogression and alterations in the top peripheral T cell clonotypes detected by TCRB sequencing.

The sample's time point label, in plain terms: week 47, end of study. A 20-mer mutant IDH1 peptide at 300 micrograms in Montanide made up each vaccine dose, which was injected subcutaneously together with topical imiquimod. Eight vaccinations were administered to patients in weeks 1, 3, 5, 7, 11, 15, 19 and 23, corresponding to visits V03 through V10. The donors had newly diagnosed IDH1-mutant astrocytomas of WHO grade 3 or 4 that showed loss of nuclear ATRX. The samples were drawn from NOA16, a multicentre, single-arm, open-label phase I trial in Germany that tested a mutant IDH1 peptide vaccine in humans for the first time. The DNeasy Blood and Tissue Kit was used to extract genomic DNA from EDTA blood for TCRB sequencing. On this clone itself: Its antigen is still unknown. Base-call qualities are not available, and no considerably larger clone is one nucleotide away.

This TCR was recovered from a middle-aged man with glioma. Some clones in this sample may be carry-over from other donors' samples. The sample here was peripheral blood mononuclear cells (PBMCs), taken from a glioma patient whose treatment included an IDH1 peptide vaccine. The chain couples TRBV12-5 to TRBJ2-3, with TRBD2 tentatively as D gene (7 bases match). The nucleotide sequence is given as TGTGCTAGTGGTTTGGTTGGGGGGGCCACAGATACGCAGTATTTT. This gives the protein CASGLVGGATDTQYF. The full variable domain, with segments outside the CDR3 supplied by the reference TRBV12-5 and TRBJ2-3 proteins, appears as DARVTQTPRHKVTEMGQEVTMRCQPILGHNTVFWYRQTMMQGLELLAYFRNRAPLDDSGMPKDRFSAEMPDATLATLKIQPSEPRDSAVYFCASGLVGGATDTQYFGPGTRLTVL.